This T cell receptor beta chain was recorded in a study of T cell changes during pregnancy in multiple sclerosis. This CDR3 spans 15 amino acids. The germline V and J ends were trimmed by 2 bases and 2 bases, with 9 bases remaining between them. In germline, CDR1 is MDHEN, CDR2 SYDVKM. The method was immunoSEQ multiplex PCR; TCRdb's version includes in-frame clones alone and lacks a portion of them. This repertoire shows around 55,000 clones, roughly 92% found once; its top ten account for 3.5%. The chain carries TRBV28 and TRBJ2-2; no firm D call. This sequence was found in a female donor with multiple sclerosis, enrolled in a pregnancy study. Specimen: CD8+ T cells from peripheral blood mononuclear cells, collected in the third trimester of pregnancy. CDR3 DNA sequence: TGTGCCAGCAGTTTAACCCCAGAAAACACCGGGGAGCTGTTTTTT. Its translation is CASSLTPENTGELFF.